The clone carrying this T cell receptor beta chain was seen just once. Its specificity is unknown. This record belongs to a study of T-cell memory formation after mild COVID-19. General observations from the study: Researchers found some responding clones in pre-infection memory, a sign that cross-reactive memory joined. Researchers could not confirm that second-wave clones peaking on day 37 targeted SARS-CoV-2. There was a balanced CD4/CD8 profile in clones contracting day 15 to 85, and later expanders leaned CD4+.

TCRdb re-called the 5' RACE reads with MiXCR, one entry per CDR3 protein. Of approximately 500,000 distinct CDR3 sequences listed, 25% are singletons. CDR3 length equals 14 residues. V shed 6 bases and J shed 7 bases, with 18 bases lying between them. Germline V gene lookup returns CDR1 MNHEY and CDR2 SMNVEV (reference sequence). V and J are TRBV27 and TRBJ1-2; TRBD1 is a possible D gene (5 bases). The sequencing input was PBMCs or a T cell subset sorted from them (not recorded which). This TCR was recovered from an adult woman who had mild COVID-19 (a few samples of this study predate the infection). Cell type and time point are not known. CDR3 amino acids: CASRHAGTHFGYTF. The CDR3 DNA reads as TGTGCCAGCAGACACGCCGGGACCCACTTTGGCTACACCTTC.